This record looks at one T cell receptor beta chain sequence and its context. Its antigen is still unknown. The sample belongs to a study of post-analysis software for immune sequencing data. The overall study: The patients showed relapsing-remitting, secondary progressive and progressive-relapsing multiple sclerosis courses. Study-wide points: Under F measure analysis, samples from one preparation batch co-clustered strongly. The five TRBV segments detected at higher frequency in patients than in controls included TRBV5-6, TRBV5-1 and TRBV20-1. Multiple sclerosis patients showed significantly lower normalized Chao1 diversity than controls did.

Unique molecular identifiers featured in each of the TCR beta cDNA libraries. TCRdb redid the calling of the PCR reads with MiXCR, one entry per CDR3 protein. The sample includes about half a million distinct CDR3 sequences, approximately 45% of them seen just once. The CDR3 is 12 amino acids. Germline CDR1 and CDR2: MDHEN and SYDVKM. The source material was blood. This receptor was obtained from a girl aged 10 to 17 with multiple sclerosis. The rearrangement links TRBV28 to TRBJ2-4; D possibly corresponds to TRBD2 (5 bases). The J call is doubtful: the DNA matches TRBJ2-5 better. CDR3 bases: TGTGCCAGCATCTCCCCGGGGGAGACCCAGTACTTC. Translation gives CASISPGETQYF.